The 14 T cell receptor beta chains listed next were all sequenced from one sample in a study of CD8 T cells in Susac syndrome (dated by TCRdb to between 2019 and 2020). Library creation used the immunoSEQ multiplex PCR assay. RNA was extracted using the RNeasy kit, and roughly 0.45 to 1 microgram was reverse transcribed with random hexamers. TCRdb cleaned the public reads at Q25 with fastp, built clones with MiXCR and kept in-frame beta chains. Identical CDR3 proteins give one entry, which carries the most common genes and DNA. This sample comprises about 160,000 distinct CDR3 sequences, around 93% of them detected only once. About 0.14% of the sample comes from the top ten. The sequencing sample was made of CD4+ T cells from PBMCs. Source of these receptors: a human donor in good health.

This chain joins TRBV19 and TRBJ2-7, with D unresolved. The germline gives CDR1 LNHDA, CDR2 SQIVND (reference sequence). Trimming stripped 3 bases from V and 2 bases from J, with 14 bases between. CDR3 size: 15 residues. The CDR3, as DNA: TGTGCCAGTAGTATCAGCCTAGTGGTCCCCTACGAGCAGTACTTC. Its translation: CASSISLVVPYEQYF.

The rearrangement links TRBV7-2 to TRBJ1-2, with TRBD1 identical over 10 bases. Germline V gives CDR1 SGHTA, CDR2 FQGNSA. The CDR3 has 15 amino acids. V shed 4 bases and J 5 bases; nucleotides not matched to a gene: 7. The CDR3 region is CASSSDRGREYGYTF. CDR3 DNA: TGTGCCAGCAGCTCAGACAGGGGGCGTGAGTATGGCTACACCTTC.

The count of this clonotype is one. The CDR3 DNA reads as TGTGCCAGCAGCTCGACAAGACAAGAGACCCAGTACTTC. This gives the protein CASSSTRQETQYF. The genes are TRBV7-3 and TRBJ2-5; D is unresolved. CDR3 length: 13 amino acids. Germline-derived CDR1 and CDR2 are SGHTA and FQGTGA. Trimming shortened V by 4 bases and J by 2 bases, and 8 bases separated the two germline ends. Filled out from reference TRBV7-3 and TRBJ2-5, the complete variable domain reads GAGVSQTPSNKVTEKGKYVELRCDPISGHTALYWYRQSLGQGPEFLIYFQGTGAADDSGLPNDRFFAVRPEGSVSTLKIQRTERGDSAVYLCASSSTRQETQYFGPGTRLLVL.

In its sample, this clonotype was seen a few times. The V call is TRBV9, the J call TRBJ1-6; the D is unclear. Germline CDR1 and CDR2: SGDLS and YYNGEE. The V gene lost 4 bases and the J gene lost 7 bases, with 12 bases spanning the gap. The CDR3 totals 14 residues. The CDR3 coding sequence is TGTGCCAGCAGCCCGTGGACCCAAAATTCACCCCTCCACTTT. Amino acid sequence: CASSPWTQNSPLHF. The whole variable domain, filled in from reference TRBV9 and TRBJ1-6, reads DSGVTQTPKHLITATGQRVTLRCSPRSGDLSVYWYQQSLDQGLQFLIQYYNGEERAKGNILERFSAQQFPDLHSELNLSSLELGDSALYFCASSPWTQNSPLHFGNGTRLTVT.

The chain recombines TRBV5-1 with TRBJ2-2; a possible D gene is TRBD1 (6 bases). The CDR3 is 16 amino acids. Trimming cost V 0 bases and J 0 bases, with 9 bases left between them. Germline-derived CDR1 and CDR2 are SGHRS and YFSETQ. In DNA form, the CDR3 reads TGCGCCAGCAGCTTGGGACAGGATGCGAACACCGGGGAGCTGTTTTTT. Its translation is CASSLGQDANTGELFF.

This rearrangement joins TRBV12-3 or TRBV12-4 to TRBJ1-1, with D possibly being TRBD1 (6 bases). Deletions cut 2 bases from V and 11 bases from J, with 9 bases between. CDR3 length equals 11 residues. This CDR3 reads CASSLSGAAFF. In DNA, the CDR3 is TGTGCCAGCAGTTTATCAGGGGCCGCTTTCTTT.

The chain carries TRBV6-5 and TRBJ1-6; a possible D gene is TRBD1 (6 bases). V was clipped by 5 bases and J by 8 bases, with 10 bases between them. There are 13 residues in the CDR3. Germline V CDR1 and CDR2: MNHEY, SVGAGI. The CDR3 loop reads CASSQQGYSPLHF. The CDR3 nucleotides are TGTGCCAGCAGTCAACAGGGTTATTCACCCCTCCACTTT.

This clonotype was counted once. The chain combines TRBV27 with TRBJ1-1; the D gene is possibly TRBD1 (5 bases). The CDR3 is 14 amino acids. The V end lost 3 bases, the J end lost 3 bases, and 11 bases lay between the germline ends. Germline-derived CDR1 and CDR2 are MNHEY and SMNVEV (reference sequence). This CDR3 reads CASSLGGTYTEAFF. CDR3 coding DNA: TGTGCCAGCAGTTTGGGAGGGACGTACACTGAAGCTTTCTTT.

This chain joins TRBV23-1 and TRBJ1-5; D ambiguous. TRBV23-1 is filed as an ORF, its function uncertain. CDR3 size: 11 residues. The germline V and J ends were trimmed by 4 bases and 4 bases, with 2 bases remaining between them. The CDR3 coding sequence is TGCGCCAGCAGTCGTAATCAGCCCCAGCATTTT. It specifies CASSRNQPQHF.

The V call is TRBV7-2, the J call TRBJ2-5; 9 nucleotides line up with TRBD2. Germline CDR1 and CDR2: SGHTA and FQGNSA. The ends lost 3 bases at V and 1 base at J; junction bases unmatched: 6. The CDR3 is 16 residues long. CDR3 nucleotide sequence: TGTGCCAGCAGCTTCGGCCTAGCGGGGTCCCAAGAGACCCAGTACTTC. This codes for CASSFGLAGSQETQYF.

This sequence joins TRBV5-1 and TRBJ2-1, with 8 bases that match TRBD1. The germline V gene encodes CDR1 SGHRS and CDR2 YFSETQ. This CDR3 has 17 amino acids. After removal of 0 bases from V and 0 bases from J, the junction contained 5 bases not matched to a gene. CDR3 sequence (DNA): TGCGCCAGCAGCTTGGCCACCGGGACAGGCTCCTACAATGAGCAGTTCTTC. Protein: CASSLATGTGSYNEQFF.

V usage is TRBV2 and J usage is TRBJ1-2, with D perhaps TRBD1 (5 bases). Germline CDR1 is SNHLY and CDR2 is FYNNEI. The CDR3 is 17 amino acids. Trimming shortened V by 5 bases and J by 0 bases, and 19 bases separated the two germline ends. Written as DNA, the CDR3 is TGTGCCAGCAGTAAGGACACCTCTTCACTCCCTAACTATGGCTACACCTTC. Its protein product is CASSKDTSSLPNYGYTF.

This clonotype was recorded once. CDR3 protein: CASSQDAGETQYF. The CDR3 nucleotides read TGTGCCAGCAGCCAAGATGCGGGGGAGACCCAGTACTTC. The chain is built from TRBV4-2 and TRBJ2-5; the D gene is possibly TRBD2 (6 bases). The CDR3 consists of 13 residues. Germline V gene sequence: CDR1 LGHNA, CDR2 YNFKEQ. V gave up 0 bases and J gave up 5 bases, with 7 bases separating them.

V usage is TRBV27 and J usage is TRBJ2-7, with 10 bases aligning to TRBD1. CDR1 and CDR2 from the germline V gene are MNHEY and SMNVEV (reference sequence). The CDR3 is made up of 16 amino acids. V gave up 5 bases and J gave up 4 bases; unmatched junction bases: 11. The CDR3 sequence: CASSRQGDRGWYEQYF. CDR3 bases: TGTGCCAGCAGTCGCCAGGGGGACAGGGGTTGGTACGAGCAGTACTTC.